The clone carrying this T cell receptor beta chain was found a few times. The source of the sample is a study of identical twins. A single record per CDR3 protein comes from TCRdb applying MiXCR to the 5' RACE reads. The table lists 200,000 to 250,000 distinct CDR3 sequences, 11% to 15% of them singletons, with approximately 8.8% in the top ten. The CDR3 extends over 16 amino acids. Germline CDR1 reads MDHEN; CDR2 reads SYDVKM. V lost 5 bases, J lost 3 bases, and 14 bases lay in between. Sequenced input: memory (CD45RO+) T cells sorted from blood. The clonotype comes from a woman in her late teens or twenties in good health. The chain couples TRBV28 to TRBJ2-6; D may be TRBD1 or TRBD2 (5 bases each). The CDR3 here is CASSPLGAGGANVLTF. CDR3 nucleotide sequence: TGTGCCAGCAGTCCCCTTGGGGCGGGTGGGGCCAACGTCCTGACTTTC.